The rows below give T cell receptor beta chains drawn from one sample of a study of T cell responses to AZD1222 COVID-19 vaccine. Only in-frame clones appear in the TCRdb table, and some are missing; sequencing was by immunoSEQ multiplex PCR. The repertoire consists of 130,000 to 150,000 clones, with approximately 88% occurring once and the leading ten covering around 2%. Sample: peripheral blood, taken on day 0 of AZD1222 vaccination. The receptors were gathered from an adult in good health. Each CDR3 is given with its conserved first and last residue. A D gene is named only where the DNA matches it firmly. Not all rows give a size; the values are once, few, many and, for expanded clones, a class.

size,J,length,V,D,CDR3,DNA
NA,TRBJ1-4,12,TRBV2,NA,CASRGIQEKLFF,TGTGCCAGCAGGGGGATCCAAGAAAAACTGTTTTTT
NA,TRBJ1-1,14,TRBV19,TRBD1,CASSDRGSNTEAFF,TGTGCCAGTAGCGACAGGGGATCGAACACTGAAGCTTTCTTT
NA,TRBJ1-5,13,TRBV6-1,TRBD1,CASSEGTGPLQHF,TGTGCCAGCAGTGAAGGGACAGGCCCTTTACAGCATTTT
NA,TRBJ1-2,11,TRBV18,NA,CASSSDYGYTF,TGTGCCAGCTCTTCGGACTATGGCTACACCTTC
NA,TRBJ1-1,13,TRBV12-3/TRBV12-4,NA,CASSLAQDPEAFF,TGTGCCAGCAGTTTAGCCCAGGACCCTGAAGCTTTCTTT
NA,TRBJ2-2,17,TRBV11-3,TRBD2,CASSQGTSGFNTGELFF,TGTGCCAGCAGCCAGGGGACTAGCGGGTTTAACACCGGGGAGCTGTTTTTT
NA,TRBJ1-5,15,TRBV18,NA,CASSQFVGQNQPQHF,TGTGCCAGCTCCCAATTTGTGGGACAAAATCAGCCCCAGCATTTT
NA,TRBJ1-1,14,TRBV6-2/TRBV6-3,NA,CASSFDEGSTEAFF,TGTGCCAGCAGTTTTGATGAAGGGTCCACTGAAGCTTTCTTT
NA,TRBJ2-1,19,TRBV21-1,NA,CASSKPSTPGTGESGEQFF,TGTGCCAGCAGCAAACCAAGCACCCCCGGGACAGGGGAAAGTGGTGAGCAGTTCTTC
NA,TRBJ2-2,14,TRBV27,NA,CASSLVQLTGELFF,TGTGCCAGCAGTTTAGTACAGCTCACCGGGGAGCTGTTTTTT
NA,TRBJ2-3,16,TRBV11-2,TRBD2,CASSLFASGRTDTQYF,TGTGCCAGCAGCTTGTTTGCTAGCGGGAGGACAGATACGCAGTATTTT
NA,TRBJ2-3,18,TRBV6-2/TRBV6-3,NA,CASSFLLATSTSTDTQYF,TGTGCCAGCAGCTTCCTCCTCGCGACCTCCACTAGCACAGATACGCAGTATTTT
once,TRBJ1-2,11,TRBV28,NA,CASSLDYGYTF,TGTGCCAGCAGTTTGGACTATGGCTACACCTTC
NA,TRBJ2-6,19,TRBV7-3,NA,CASSLKGRITGSGANVLTF,TGTGCCAGCAGTCTAAAGGGGCGGATTACAGGCTCTGGGGCCAACGTCCTGACTTTC
NA,TRBJ1-4,13,TRBV5-1,NA,CASAQGPNEKLFF,TGCGCCTCAGCACAGGGACCTAATGAAAAACTGTTTTTT
NA,TRBJ2-5,13,TRBV30,NA,CAWSTGLQETQYF,TGTGCCTGGAGTACAGGGCTCCAAGAGACCCAGTACTTC
NA,TRBJ1-5,15,TRBV6-5,TRBD1,CASRKDRGLLQPQHF,TGTGCCAGCAGAAAGGACAGGGGGCTATTGCAGCCCCAGCATTTT
once,TRBJ2-7,15,TRBV19,TRBD2,CASSGASGTTYEQYF,TGTGCCAGTAGTGGGGCTAGCGGAACCACCTACGAGCAGTACTTC
NA,TRBJ2-7,13,TRBV28,NA,CASSRKGYYEQYF,TGTGCCAGCAGCCGAAAGGGGTACTACGAGCAGTACTTC
NA,TRBJ2-7,15,TRBV19,TRBD2,CASSVKTSGRGEQYF,TGTGCCAGTAGTGTAAAGACTAGCGGGAGGGGAGAGCAGTACTTC